The 21 T cell receptor beta chains reported below all come from one sample, sequenced in a study of T-cell reconstitution after alpha-beta-depleted transplantation in children. Unique molecular identifiers were used to barcode this TCRbeta library. TCRdb re-analysed the PCR reads in MiXCR, keeping a single row per CDR3 protein. Here the sample spans a few hundred thousand distinct CDR3 sequences, 43% being singletons. Material: PBMCs, obtained before TCRalphabeta/CD19-depleted stem cell transplant. Receptors originate from a girl aged 2-10 years with aplastic anemia, due to receive a stem cell transplant.

This clonotype was seen ten or more times. The V and J genes are TRBV5-1 and TRBJ2-3, with D unresolved. The germline V gene encodes CDR1 SGHRS and CDR2 YFSETQ. This CDR3 region has 14 residues. Trimming stripped 0 bases from V and 2 bases from J, with 7 bases between. CDR3 amino acids: CASSLGGYTDTQYF. The CDR3 region has the DNA TGCGCCAGCAGCTTGGGGGGATACACAGATACGCAGTATTTT.

The chain uses TRBV19 and TRBJ1-1, with unresolved D. Deletions cut 7 bases from V and 2 bases from J, with 17 bases between. This CDR3 has 15 residues. Germline CDR1 reads LNHDA; CDR2 reads SQIVND (reference sequence). The chain's CDR3 is CASTPLRTANTEAFF. The CDR3 region has the DNA TGTGCCAGTACCCCCTTGCGAACGGCAAACACTGAAGCTTTCTTT.

This clonotype has a count of ten or more. The rearrangement links TRBV20-1 to TRBJ1-5; D uncertain. Trimming left V 4 bases short and J 7 bases short, with 17 bases between. Per the germline V gene, CDR1 is DFQATT and CDR2 is SNEGSKA (reference sequence). This CDR3 region has 14 residues. The CDR3 is CSATGPSMIQPQHF. The DNA for the CDR3 is TGCAGTGCTACCGGACCATCAATGATACAGCCCCAGCATTTT.

This clonotype has just one count. The chain is built from TRBV6-5 and TRBJ2-6, with D perhaps matching TRBD1 or TRBD2 (6 bases each). V was shortened by 0 bases and J by 2 bases, with 11 bases between the two germline ends. From germline, CDR1 is MNHEY and CDR2 SVGAGI. The CDR3 runs 17 residues. CDR3 bases: TGTGCCAGCAGTTACTCGATGGGGGGCGCTGGGGCCAACGTCCTGACTTTC. Protein sequence: CASSYSMGGAGANVLTF.

The sample holds many counts of this clonotype. This chain links TRBV28 with TRBJ2-7; 10 nucleotides agree with TRBD1. Germline V gives CDR1 MDHEN, CDR2 SYDVKM. This CDR3 spans 15 amino acids. The V gene end was trimmed by 5 bases and the J gene end by 5 bases; junction bases not matched to a gene: 9. This CDR3 reads CASSPLGTGAHEQYF. The CDR3 nucleotides read TGTGCCAGCAGTCCGTTAGGGACAGGGGCCCACGAGCAGTACTTC.

At least ten counts were recorded for this clonotype. The rearrangement uses TRBV4-1 and TRBJ1-1; tentatively, D is TRBD1 (5 bases). The V gene's germline CDR1 is MGHRA and CDR2 YSYEKL. Trimming removed 2 bases from V and 6 bases from J, with 13 bases in between. This CDR3 region has 14 residues. The CDR3 here is CASSQFGGSPEAFF. CDR3 in DNA: TGCGCCAGCAGCCAATTCGGGGGGTCCCCTGAAGCTTTCTTT.

This clonotype was counted at least ten times. This chain uses TRBV7-9 with TRBJ2-1; no definite D call. Per germline, CDR1 SEHNR and CDR2 FQNEAQ (reference sequence). V was clipped by 2 bases and J by 1 base, with 9 bases between them. The CDR3 length is 15 residues. The CDR3 bases are TGTGCCAGCAGCTTAAGCGAATATTCCTACAATGAGCAGTTCTTC. It translates to CASSLSEYSYNEQFF.

This clonotype was observed at least ten times. The CDR3, as DNA: TGTGCCAGCAGCAAAGAGGGACAGGGGGTTGGCTCGGGTCAGCCCCAGCATTTT. It yields the protein CASSKEGQGVGSGQPQHF. J is TRBJ1-5 and V is TRBV21-1; the table's D call, TRBD1, was not checked against the DNA. TRBV21-1 is termed a pseudogene. CDR3 size: 18 residues.

In this sample, this clonotype turned up a few times. The chain combines TRBV5-1 with TRBJ1-2; 7 nucleotides line up with TRBD1. Trimming at V came to 3 bases and at J to 8 bases, leaving 10 bases not matched to a gene. The V gene's germline CDR1 is SGHRS and CDR2 YFSETQ. CDR3 length equals 14 residues. CDR3 loop: CASSSGQASGGYTF. The CDR3 nucleotides read TGCGCCAGCAGCTCTGGACAGGCCTCGGGGGGCTACACCTTC.

The sample holds a few counts of this clonotype. This chain uses TRBV20-1 with TRBJ2-6; 8 positions agree with TRBD1. Germline V CDR1 and CDR2: DFQATT, SNEGSKA (reference sequence). This CDR3 contains 16 residues. J lost 0 bases, V lost 6 bases, and 7 bases had no gene match. CDR3 coding DNA: TGCAGTGCCGGAGACAGGGGCCGCTCTGGGGCCAACGTCCTGACTTTC. Encoded protein: CSAGDRGRSGANVLTF.

This clonotype has more than one count but fewer than ten. The rearrangement joins TRBV4-2 to TRBJ1-1; D is unclear. Looked up from germline, CDR1 is LGHNA and CDR2 is YNFKEQ. The CDR3 consists of 19 residues. V was shortened by 0 bases and J by 0 bases, with 20 bases between the two germline ends. CDR3 sequence reads: CASSQDVRQFSFMNTEAFF. CDR3 sequence (DNA): TGTGCCAGCAGCCAAGATGTCCGGCAGTTTAGTTTCATGAACACTGAAGCTTTCTTT.

V usage is TRBV20-1 and J usage is TRBJ1-4, with D possibly matching TRBD1 (5 bases). Trimming took 0 bases from V and 8 from J, leaving 16 bases between them. In germline, CDR1 is DFQATT, CDR2 SNEGSKA (reference sequence). This CDR3 is built from 15 residues. The CDR3 loop reads CSARDLGDGLEKLFF. DNA for the CDR3: TGCAGTGCTAGAGATTTGGGGGACGGATTAGAAAAACTGTTTTTT.

At least ten counts were recorded for this clonotype. The CDR3 nucleotides are TGTGCCAGCAGCTTCGGGGTCCAAGAGACCCAGTACTTC. This encodes CASSFGVQETQYF. The chain employs TRBV7-9 and TRBJ2-5, with D maybe TRBD2 (5 bases). The CDR3 runs 13 residues. The germline CDR1 and CDR2 sequences are SEHNR and FQNEAQ (reference sequence). V dropped 3 bases and J dropped 1 base, with 6 bases sitting between them.

This clonotype was observed at least ten times. The gene calls are TRBV11-2 and TRBJ2-2; tentatively, D is TRBD1 (5 bases). The ends were cut back, 1 base at V and 6 bases at J, with 6 bases in the middle. The CDR3 runs 13 residues. The germline gives CDR1 SGHAT, CDR2 FQNNGV. The CDR3 is CASSLVRAGELFF. The CDR3 nucleotides read TGTGCCAGCAGCTTAGTCAGGGCCGGGGAGCTGTTTTTT.

The DNA for the CDR3 is TGTGCCAGCGGGAGCGGTGAGACCCAGTACTTC. Protein product: CASGSGETQYF. The chain combines TRBV11-1 with TRBJ2-5; possible D gene TRBD2, 5 bases. Trimming cost V 8 bases and J 5 bases, with 9 bases left between them. The CDR3 has 11 amino acids. CDR1 is SGHAT and CDR2 is FQDESV in the germline V gene (reference sequence). The variable domain in full, with the rest retrieved from reference TRBV11-1 and TRBJ2-5, is EAEVAQSPRYKITEKSQAVAFWCDPISGHATLYWYRQILGQGPELLVQFQDESVVDDSQLPKDRFSAERLKGVDSTLKIQPAELGDSAMYLCASGSGETQYFGPGTRLLVL.

As regards this clonotype: The junction shows a germline mismatch at one end, possibly a read error. The V and J genes are TRBV5-1 and TRBJ2-5, with 7 bases fitting TRBD1. Germline V gives CDR1 SGHRS, CDR2 YFSETQ. This CDR3 comprises 13 residues. CDR3 in amino acids: CASSLTGRETQYF. In DNA form, the CDR3 reads TGTGCCAGCAGCTTGACAGGGCGAGAGACCCAGTACTTC.

This clonotype was observed at least ten times. The chain couples TRBV14 to TRBJ1-1; no firm D call. Per germline, CDR1 SGHDN and CDR2 FVKESK. The CDR3 consists of 15 residues. V lost 1 base, J lost 5 bases, and 14 bases lay in between. CDR3 sequence reads: CASSQVESWGTEAFF. The CDR3, as DNA: TGTGCCAGCAGCCAAGTGGAATCCTGGGGAACTGAAGCTTTCTTT.

The chain has TRBV29-1 and TRBJ1-3, with unresolved D. Per the germline V gene, CDR1 is SQVTM and CDR2 is ANQGSEA. The CDR3 runs to 13 residues. V was cut by 4 bases and J by 0 bases, with 7 bases left in between. In nucleotides, the CDR3 is TGCAGCGTTGCGCCCAGCTCTGGAAACACCATATATTTT. It specifies CSVAPSSGNTIYF.

In its sample, this clonotype was seen many times. The gene calls are TRBV3-1 and TRBJ1-1; TRBD1 aligns across 12 bases. The CDR3 runs 18 residues. CDR1 and CDR2 (germline): LGHDT, YNNKEL (reference sequence). Unmatched junction bases numbered 9, after V lost 3 bases and J lost 1 base. The CDR3, as DNA: TGTGCCAGCAGCCAGTGGGGGACAGGGGGCGCTCAGAACACTGAAGCTTTCTTT. This sequence encodes CASSQWGTGGAQNTEAFF.

This clonotype was observed many times. The chain joins TRBV6-2 or TRBV6-3 to TRBJ2-5; D is unclear. The CDR3 runs 12 residues. The germline V and J ends were trimmed by 4 bases and 5 bases, with 8 bases remaining between them. Germline V lookup: CDR1 MNHEY, CDR2 SVGEGT. In DNA, the CDR3 is TGTGCCAGCAGTTGGAGAATGGAGACCCAGTACTTC. Residues: CASSWRMETQYF.

The genes are TRBV20-1 and TRBJ2-1; 10 bases align to TRBD2. Per germline, CDR1 DFQATT and CDR2 SNEGSKA (reference sequence). V lost 2 bases and J lost 7; bases outside the gene matches: 8. The CDR3 has 15 residues. CDR3 amino acids: CSARPLAGVRNEQFF. CDR3 nucleotide sequence: TGCAGTGCTAGACCTCTAGCGGGAGTTAGGAATGAGCAGTTCTTC.